Listed below are T cell receptor beta chains from one sample, sequenced in a study of blood T cell repertoires in COVID-19. Sequencing used immunoSEQ multiplex PCR; TCRdb keeps in-frame clones, though not all of them. The table records under 60,000 clones, 70% to 85% of them present only once. Sequenced sample: peripheral blood. The receptors originated from a man between 65 and 85 years old with acute or convalescent COVID-19. Both conserved end residues are part of each CDR3.

v_gene	j_gene	CDR3aa
TRBV29-1	TRBJ2-1	CSVEVANKQFF
TRBV3-1/TRBV3-2	TRBJ2-7	CASSRLGVQQYF
TRBV5-1	TRBJ2-1	CASSLGQGRSYNEQFF
TRBV28	TRBJ1-5	CASLRDRGGGQPQHF
TRBV11-3	TRBJ2-7	CASSARVEGYEQYF
TRBV19	TRBJ2-1	CASREPLSNEQFF
TRBV19	TRBJ1-3	CASSTRPGTGSPLSGNTIYF
TRBV7-3	TRBJ1-1	CATSQGSNTEAFF
TRBV29-1	TRBJ1-1	CSVNRQGSTEAFF
TRBV5-1	TRBJ2-4	CASSFTGGNIQYF
TRBV18	TRBJ2-7	CASSPARESSYEQYF
TRBV20-1	TRBJ2-7	CSASLAGVNYEQYF
TRBV2	TRBJ2-7	CASSEARREGEQYF
TRBV11-2	TRBJ1-6	CASRMTGSYNSPLHF
TRBV13	TRBJ2-7	CASSLGGETGGLGQYF
TRBV7-3	TRBJ2-3	CASSLRQGLGDTQYF
TRBV15	TRBJ2-1	CATSTSGIYNEQFF
TRBV28	TRBJ2-7	CASSLGGTSGAYEQYF
TRBV5-1	TRBJ2-3	CASSSRTDTQYF
TRBV19	TRBJ2-7	CASSPRRGEQYF
TRBV7-9	TRBJ1-1	CASSWGGGEAFF
TRBV19	TRBJ2-5	CASSKTGFQETQYF
TRBV7-3	TRBJ2-2	CASSLYSQPGELFF
TRBV28	TRBJ2-5	CASSLERAQYF
TRBV7-2	TRBJ1-1	CASTPLSGLRLSKAFF
TRBV30	TRBJ2-7	CAWSRGRYEQYF